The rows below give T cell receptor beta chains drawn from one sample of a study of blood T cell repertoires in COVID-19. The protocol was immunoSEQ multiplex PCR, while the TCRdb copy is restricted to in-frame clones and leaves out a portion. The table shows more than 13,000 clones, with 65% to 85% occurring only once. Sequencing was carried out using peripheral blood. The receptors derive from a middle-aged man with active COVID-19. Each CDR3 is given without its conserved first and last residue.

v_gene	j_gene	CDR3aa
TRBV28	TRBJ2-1	ASRETGINNEQF
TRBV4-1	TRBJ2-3	ASSLSGELADTQY
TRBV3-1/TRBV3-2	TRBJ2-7	ASSHLTSGRGYEQY
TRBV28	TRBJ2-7	ASSQGGEAYEQY
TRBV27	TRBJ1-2	ASSLTGTGDYGYT
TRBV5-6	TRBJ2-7	ASSISYEQY
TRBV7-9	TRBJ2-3	ASTAGMGGSTDTQY
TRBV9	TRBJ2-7	ASSVKGGYEQY
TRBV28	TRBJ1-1	ASSPLRTEAF
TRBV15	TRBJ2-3	ATSRPMGDRGGPTQY
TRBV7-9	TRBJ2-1	ASSSLADPYNEQF
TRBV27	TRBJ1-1	ASSLSGRYTEAF
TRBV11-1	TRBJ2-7	ASSLATREWSYEQY
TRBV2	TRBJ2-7	ASSYREGSYEQY
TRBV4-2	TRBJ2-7	ASSLGQGEYEQY
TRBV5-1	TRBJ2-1	ASSLGLAGLNNEQF
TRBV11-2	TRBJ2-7	ASSLFGTAGNYEQY
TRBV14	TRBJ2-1	ASSQIISGRAFRDEQF
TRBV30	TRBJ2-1	AWSPPPLAGGAYEQF
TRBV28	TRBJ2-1	ASHRTSETIRDEQF
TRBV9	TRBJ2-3	ASSTSGSSTDTQY
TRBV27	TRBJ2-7	ASSLYRVGGDEQY
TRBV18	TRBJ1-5	ASSTQGAHQPQH
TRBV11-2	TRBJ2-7	ASSPRSGLIEQY
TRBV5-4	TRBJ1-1	ASSLWGGLEAF